These T cell receptor beta chains were read from a single sample in a study of graft-versus-host responses after intestinal transplantation. The method was immunoSEQ multiplex PCR; TCRdb's version includes in-frame clones alone and lacks a portion of them. The sample lists 8,000 or so clones, around 32% seen once, with around 1.9% in the top ten. The sample was alloreactive CD8+ T cells from a mixed lymphocyte reaction culture, taken before intestinal transplant. The source of these receptors is a human patient who received an intestinal transplant. Each CDR3 is given with its conserved first and last residue. A D gene is named only where the DNA matches it firmly. Some rows mark clone size as missing; the rest say once, few, many or name a class of expanded clone.

j_gene,v_gene,abundance,d_gene,CDR3aa,CDR3nt
TRBJ1-1,TRBV27,medium-sized,NA,CASSFYPNTEAFF,TGTGCCAGCAGTTTCTACCCGAACACTGAAGCTTTCTTT
TRBJ1-6,TRBV4-1,few,TRBD1,CASSQDSRGLGSYNSPLHF,TGCGCCAGCAGCCAAGATAGTAGGGGGCTCGGCTCCTATAATTCACCCCTCCACTTT
TRBJ2-7,TRBV6-5,few,NA,CASRTQGYEQYF,TGTGCCAGCAGAACTCAGGGGTACGAGCAGTACTTC
TRBJ1-2,TRBV18,NA,TRBD1,CASSTGGYGYTF,TGTGCCAGCTCGACAGGGGGCTATGGCTACACCTTC
TRBJ2-3,TRBV11-2,NA,NA,CASSLSYGSGQYF,TGTGCCAGCAGCTTATCCTACGGTAGCGGCCAGTATTTT
TRBJ2-7,TRBV13,medium-sized,TRBD2,CASSAGTSGGLSYEQYF,TGTGCCAGCAGCGCTGGGACTAGCGGGGGGCTCTCCTACGAGCAGTACTTC
TRBJ2-7,TRBV20-1,NA,NA,CSARDTYEQYF,TGCAGTGCTAGAGATACCTACGAGCAGTACTTC
TRBJ2-2,TRBV7-2,medium-sized,NA,CASSLAYLRELFF,TGTGCCAGCAGCTTAGCGTATCTTAGGGAGCTGTTTTTT
TRBJ2-7,TRBV2,few,TRBD1,CASRGLLGQGRYEQYF,TGTGCCAGCAGGGGGCTGTTGGGACAGGGACGCTACGAGCAGTACTTC
TRBJ1-2,TRBV29-1,few,NA,CSVRGLEDYGYTF,TGTAGCGTGCGGGGGTTGGAGGACTATGGCTACACCTTC
TRBJ2-1,TRBV27,few,TRBD2,CASSFRLAGFYEQFF,TGTGCCAGCAGTTTTAGGCTAGCGGGATTCTATGAGCAGTTCTTC
TRBJ1-2,TRBV7-9,NA,TRBD1,CASSPTWQGGPYGYTF,TGTGCCAGCAGCCCCACCTGGCAGGGGGGTCCCTATGGCTACACCTTC
TRBJ1-3,TRBV11-3,few,NA,CASSLDYTVGNTIYF,TGTGCCAGCAGCTTAGATTATACAGTCGGAAACACCATATATTTT
TRBJ1-4,TRBV19,NA,TRBD1,CASFRTGGEATNEKLFF,TGTGCCAGTTTTCGGACAGGGGGGGAAGCAACTAATGAAAAACTGTTTTTT
TRBJ2-7,TRBV7-9,NA,NA,CASSDPRRDYEQYF,TGTGCCAGCAGCGACCCCAGGCGGGACTACGAGCAGTACTTC
TRBJ2-2,TRBV4-1,few,NA,CASSQEGGGNTGELFF,TGCGCCAGCAGCCAAGAGGGAGGGGGGAACACCGGGGAGCTGTTTTTT
TRBJ1-2,TRBV30,few,NA,CAWSVYKWQGAGYTF,TGTGCCTGGAGTGTGTATAAATGGCAGGGCGCTGGCTACACCTTC
TRBJ2-7,TRBV19,medium-sized,NA,CASSDFSYEQYF,TGTGCCAGTAGCGACTTCTCCTACGAGCAGTACTTC
TRBJ1-2,TRBV9,few,NA,CASSVLGLSDGYTF,TGTGCCAGCAGCGTATTGGGACTGTCCGATGGCTACACCTTC
TRBJ2-3,TRBV4-1,NA,NA,CASSQDWRTDTQYF,TGCGCCAGCAGCCAAGATTGGCGCACAGATACGCAGTATTTT
TRBJ1-2,TRBV16,NA,NA,CASSQYGTASNYGYTF,TGTGCCAGCAGCCAATATGGAACAGCCTCTAACTATGGCTACACCTTC
TRBJ1-1,TRBV13,medium-sized,TRBD1,CASSLGQGGTEAFF,TGTGCCAGCAGCTTAGGACAGGGGGGGACTGAAGCTTTCTTT
TRBJ1-1,TRBV7-2,NA,NA,CASSLARGTEAFF,TGTGCCAGCAGCTTGGCCCGAGGCACTGAAGCTTTCTTT
TRBJ2-1,TRBV4-2,NA,TRBD1,CATARPGQGYNEQFF,TGTGCCACCGCCAGACCGGGACAGGGGTACAATGAGCAGTTCTTC
TRBJ1-1,TRBV7-8,few,NA,CASSFAGDTEAFF,TGTGCCAGCAGCTTTGCGGGGGACACTGAAGCTTTCTTT
TRBJ2-7,TRBV9,few,TRBD2,CASSESGGGTYEQYF,TGTGCCAGCAGCGAAAGTGGGGGGGGTACCTACGAGCAGTACTTC
TRBJ2-1,TRBV10-3,NA,TRBD1,CAISWDRVIHEQFF,TGTGCCATCAGTTGGGACAGGGTTATCCATGAGCAGTTCTTC
TRBJ2-7,TRBV7-8,few,NA,CASSLGADMFLNYEQYF,TGTGCCAGCAGCTTAGGGGCCGATATGTTTTTGAACTACGAGCAGTACTTC
TRBJ1-1,TRBV6-6,few,NA,CASSHTQGPTEAFF,TGTGCCAGCAGTCACACACAGGGACCCACTGAAGCTTTCTTT
TRBJ2-7,TRBV7-8,few,TRBD1,CASSPGTANYEQYF,TGTGCCAGCAGCCCTGGGACAGCGAACTACGAGCAGTACTTC
TRBJ1-1,TRBV16,NA,TRBD1,CASSRRQGSYTEAFF,TGTGCCAGCAGCCGCAGACAGGGTTCGTATACTGAAGCTTTCTTT
TRBJ2-4,TRBV9,NA,NA,CASSDETGDIQYF,TGTGCCAGCAGCGACGAAACGGGAGACATTCAGTACTTC
TRBJ2-3,TRBV7-3,NA,TRBD2,CASSLTGGGADTQYF,TGTGCCAGCAGCTTAACGGGCGGGGGGGCAGATACGCAGTATTTT
TRBJ2-7,TRBV19,medium-sized,TRBD1,CASSIWGQGDEQYF,TGTGCCAGTAGTATTTGGGGACAGGGGGACGAGCAGTACTTC
TRBJ1-6,TRBV9,few,TRBD1,CASSDGTVYNSPLHF,TGTGCCAGCAGCGACGGGACAGTCTATAATTCACCCCTCCACTTT
TRBJ2-7,TRBV9,NA,NA,CASSVGDNYEQYF,TGTGCCAGCAGCGTAGGGGACAACTACGAGCAGTACTTC
TRBJ2-7,TRBV4-2,few,NA,CASSQGGPPNGQYF,TGTGCCAGCAGCCAAGGCGGGCCGCCCAATGGGCAGTACTTC
TRBJ2-7,TRBV5-1,NA,NA,CASSLIFIDRRLVYEQYF,TGCGCCAGCAGCTTGATTTTTATAGACCGGAGGCTTGTCTACGAGCAGTACTTC
TRBJ1-2,TRBV4-2,NA,TRBD1,CASSQEGTGESSGYTF,TGTGCCAGCAGCCAAGAAGGGACAGGGGAGTCCTCTGGCTACACCTTC
TRBJ2-1,TRBV6-5,NA,TRBD2,CASSTGTSGDEQFF,TGTGCCAGCTCCACCGGGACTAGCGGGGATGAGCAGTTCTTC
TRBJ2-7,TRBV11-2,NA,TRBD2,CASRKRDTYEQYF,TGTGCCAGCAGAAAGCGGGATACCTACGAGCAGTACTTC
TRBJ2-5,TRBV5-1,once,NA,CASSLVLNPGVQETQYF,TGCGCCAGCAGCTTGGTGCTCAACCCCGGGGTCCAAGAGACCCAGTACTTC
TRBJ2-2,TRBV6-4,NA,TRBD2,CASSDSTGGRHTGELFF,TGTGCCAGCAGTGACTCGACGGGGGGGCGTCACACCGGGGAGCTGTTTTTT
TRBJ2-1,TRBV9,NA,NA,CASSPSGVSYNEQFF,TGTGCCAGCAGCCCGTCGGGAGTTTCCTACAATGAGCAGTTCTTC
TRBJ1-2,TRBV27,NA,TRBD1,CASSQTGTGGKFYGYTF,TGTGCCAGCAGCCAAACCGGGACAGGGGGTAAATTCTATGGCTACACCTTC
TRBJ1-6,TRBV7-6,NA,NA,CASSLSSSYNSPLHF,TGTGCCAGCAGCTTGTCGAGCTCCTATAATTCACCCCTCCACTTT